This entry concerns a single T cell receptor beta chain. The sample is drawn from a study of shared T cell receptors in the human thymus. Only in-frame clones appear in the TCRdb table, and some are missing; sequencing was by immunoSEQ multiplex PCR. The sample has 720,000 or so clones, 70% to 90% seen once. The germline gives CDR1 MGHRA, CDR2 YSYEKL. The CDR3 is 15 amino acids. Losses at the gene ends were 1 base for V and 3 bases for J; bases not matched to a gene: 4. These records were also assigned to another study, of human thymus T cells. Per that study: Across thymic and blood repertoires, the usage of V and J genes appeared to be biased.

V is TRBV4-1 and J is TRBJ2-5, with 8 bases aligning to TRBD2. This receptor was obtained from a girl under two years old with a congenital heart defect. Sample: thymocytes. This chain's CDR3 is CASSQGLAPKETQYF. The CDR3 nucleotides read TGCGCCAGCAGCCAAGGACTAGCGCCTAAAGAGACCCAGTACTTC.